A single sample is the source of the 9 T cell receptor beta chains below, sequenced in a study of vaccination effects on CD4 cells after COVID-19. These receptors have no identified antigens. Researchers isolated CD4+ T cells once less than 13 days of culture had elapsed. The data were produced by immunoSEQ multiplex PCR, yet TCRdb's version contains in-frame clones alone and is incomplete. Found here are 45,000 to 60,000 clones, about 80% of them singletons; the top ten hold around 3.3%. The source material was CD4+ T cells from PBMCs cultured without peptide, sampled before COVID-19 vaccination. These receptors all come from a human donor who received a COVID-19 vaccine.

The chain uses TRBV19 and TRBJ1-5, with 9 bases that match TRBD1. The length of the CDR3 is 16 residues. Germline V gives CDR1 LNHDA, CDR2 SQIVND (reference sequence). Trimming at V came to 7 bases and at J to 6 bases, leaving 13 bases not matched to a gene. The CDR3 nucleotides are TGTGCCAGTACCCCCCGGCGGGGACAGGGTTTTCAGCCCCAGCATTTT. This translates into CASTPRRGQGFQPQHF.

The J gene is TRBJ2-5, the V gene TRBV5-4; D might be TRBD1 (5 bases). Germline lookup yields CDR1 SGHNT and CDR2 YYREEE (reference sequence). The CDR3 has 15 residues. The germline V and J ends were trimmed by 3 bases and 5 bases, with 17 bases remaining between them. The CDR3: CASSYPESGWETQYF. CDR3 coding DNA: TGTGCCAGCAGCTACCCCGAATCAGGGTGGGAGACCCAGTACTTC.

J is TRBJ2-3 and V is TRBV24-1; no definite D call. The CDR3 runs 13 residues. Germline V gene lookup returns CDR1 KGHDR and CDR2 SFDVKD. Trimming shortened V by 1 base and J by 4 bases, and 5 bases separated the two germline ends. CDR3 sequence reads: CATSDLWSDTQYF. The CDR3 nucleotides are TGTGCCACCAGTGATTTATGGTCAGATACGCAGTATTTT.

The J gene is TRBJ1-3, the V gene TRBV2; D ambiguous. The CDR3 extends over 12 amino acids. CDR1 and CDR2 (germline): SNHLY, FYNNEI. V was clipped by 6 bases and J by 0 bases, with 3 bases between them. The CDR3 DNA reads TGTGCCAGCAGGATCTCTGGAAACACCATATATTTT. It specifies CASRISGNTIYF.

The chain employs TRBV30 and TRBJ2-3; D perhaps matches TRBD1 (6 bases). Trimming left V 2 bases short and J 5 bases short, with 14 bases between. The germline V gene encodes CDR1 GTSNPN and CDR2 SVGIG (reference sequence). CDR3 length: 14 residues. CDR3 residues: CAWSLTGFGDTQYF. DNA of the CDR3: TGTGCCTGGAGTCTCACAGGGTTCGGAGATACGCAGTATTTT.

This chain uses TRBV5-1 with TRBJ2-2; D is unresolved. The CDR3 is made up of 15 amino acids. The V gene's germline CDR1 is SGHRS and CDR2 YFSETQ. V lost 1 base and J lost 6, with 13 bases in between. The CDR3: CASSLTTGASGELFF. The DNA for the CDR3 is TGCGCCAGCAGCTTGACGACGGGCGCTTCCGGGGAGCTGTTTTTT.

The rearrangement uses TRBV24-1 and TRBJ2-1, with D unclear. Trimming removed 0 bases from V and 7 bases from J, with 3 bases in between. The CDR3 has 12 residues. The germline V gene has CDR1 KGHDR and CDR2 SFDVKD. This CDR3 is CATSDLTNEQFF. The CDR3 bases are TGTGCCACCAGTGATTTGACTAATGAGCAGTTCTTC.

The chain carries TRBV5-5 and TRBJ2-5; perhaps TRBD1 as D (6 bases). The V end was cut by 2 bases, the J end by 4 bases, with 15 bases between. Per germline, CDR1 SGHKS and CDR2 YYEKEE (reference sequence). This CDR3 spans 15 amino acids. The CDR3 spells CASSFIGLGGETQYF. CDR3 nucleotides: TGTGCCAGCAGCTTTATCGGGTTAGGGGGAGAGACCCAGTACTTC.

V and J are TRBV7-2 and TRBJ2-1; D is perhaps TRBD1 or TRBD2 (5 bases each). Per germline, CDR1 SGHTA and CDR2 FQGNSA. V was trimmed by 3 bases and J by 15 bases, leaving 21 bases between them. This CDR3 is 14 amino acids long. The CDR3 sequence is CASSFSWLGATRFF. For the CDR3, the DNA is TGTGCCAGCAGCTTCTCTTGGCTCGGGGCAACGCGGTTCTTC.